This TCR beta chain originates from a study of T-cell reconstitution after alpha-beta-depleted transplantation in children. This clonotype was counted a few times. Between the trimmed V and J ends, which lost 1 base and 3 bases, there was a span of 11 bases. CDR1 is SGHRS, CDR2 YFSETQ, per germline. The CDR3 is made up of 14 amino acids. It was with unique molecular identifiers that the TCRbeta library was prepared. TCRdb re-called the PCR reads with MiXCR, one entry per CDR3 protein. The sample includes around 380,000 distinct CDR3 sequences, about 11% seen only once; the top ten take roughly 5.5%. Source: PBMCs from the stem cell graft donor, taken from the stem cell graft. The chain carries TRBV5-1 and TRBJ2-7; TRBD1 is a possible D gene (5 bases). This receptor was taken from a human donor who donated a stem cell graft to a child with acute myeloid leukemia. CDR3 nucleotides: TGCGCCAGCAGCTTGCAGGACACCTTCTACGAGCAGTACTTC. Protein: CASSLQDTFYEQYF.